What follows are 2 T cell receptor beta chains derived from one specimen sequenced in a study of PD-1 blockade in classical Hodgkin lymphoma (dated by TCRdb to about 2020). Interpreted using the paper, the time point label stands for: cycle 1 day 1 (C1D1), immediately before nivolumab initiation. Every trial patient had relapsed after autologous stem cell transplantation, and cohorts A, B and C differed in prior brentuximab vedotin exposure. CD4+ T cells were purified from thawed PBMCs by magnetic negative selection with a Miltenyi CD4+ T cell isolation kit. Libraries were built with the immunoSEQ multiplex PCR assay. TCRdb holds this immuneACCESS table with in-frame rearrangements only. Some clones are missing; in checked studies, unresolved V genes explain under half, and the rest has no known cause. In this sample the table shows tens of thousands of clones, over 80% of which occur a single time. The biggest ten clones account for around 1.7% of the sample.

The sample in question was CD4+ T cells from blood, obtained at baseline. These receptors originate from a human donor with classical Hodgkin lymphoma.

The chain recombines TRBV5-4 with TRBJ1-5; 8 bases align to TRBD1. CDR1 and CDR2 (germline): SGHNT, YYREEE (reference sequence). This CDR3 has 15 residues. V dropped 4 bases and J dropped 2; count of bases not matched to a gene: 5. CDR3 bases: TGTGCCAGCAGCGAAGGGACAGGCCGCAATCAGCCCCAGCATTTT. It encodes CASSEGTGRNQPQHF. Filled out from reference TRBV5-4 and TRBJ1-5, the complete variable domain reads ETGVTQSPTHLIKTRGQQVTLRCSSQSGHNTVSWYQQALGQGPQFIFQYYREEENGRGNFPPRFSGLQFPNYSSELNVNALELDDSALYLCASSEGTGRNQPQHFGDGTRLSIL.

J is TRBJ2-5 and V is TRBV7-7; 9 bases are a match to TRBD1. V lost 5 bases and J lost 0; bases outside the gene matches: 7. The CDR3 extends over 16 amino acids. CDR1 is SSHAT and CDR2 is FNYEAQ in the germline V gene (reference sequence). The CDR3 reads CASSIAGTGYQETQYF. The DNA for the CDR3 is TGTGCCAGCAGCATTGCCGGGACAGGGTACCAAGAGACCCAGTACTTC.